Each of the 26 T cell receptor beta chains below was sequenced from the same sample in a study of cytomegalovirus exposure and HLA in healthy donors (dated by TCRdb to the late 2010s). Library preparation used the immunoSEQ multiplex PCR assay. For the multiplex PCR, a mixture combining 60 forward primers for TCR Vbeta segments and 13 reverse primers for TCR Jbeta segments was used. TCRdb took this table from immuneACCESS and kept in-frame rearrangements with V and J called. Such tables lack part of the clones; where checked against another copy, unresolved V genes explain under half of the gap, and the rest is unexplained. This sample holds some 130,000 clones; more than 60% were observed only once. Approximately 9.1% of the sample is taken by the ten largest. Material: PBMCs. The receptors were gathered from a man in his forties or fifties in good health and CMV-seropositive.

J is TRBJ1-5 and V is TRBV6-5; the D gene is possibly TRBD1 (5 bases). The CDR3 has 13 residues. The germline gives CDR1 MNHEY, CDR2 SVGAGI. V was clipped by 5 bases and J by 3 bases, with 8 bases between them. CDR3 nucleotides: TGTGCCAGCAGTCAGGGTTACAATCAGCCCCAGCATTTT. Protein product: CASSQGYNQPQHF.

V and J are TRBV19 and TRBJ1-1; D perhaps matches TRBD1 (6 bases). The germline V and J ends were trimmed by 6 bases and 5 bases, with 19 bases remaining between them. Germline-derived CDR1 and CDR2 are LNHDA and SQIVND (reference sequence). CDR3 length: 15 amino acids. CDR3 residues: CASSPLGGRGTEAFF. The DNA for the CDR3 is TGTGCCAGTAGCCCTTTGGGGGGGCGGGGGACTGAAGCTTTCTTT.

The chain combines TRBV5-1 with TRBJ1-1, with 7 bases identical to TRBD1. The CDR3 is made up of 15 amino acids. CDR1 is SGHRS and CDR2 is YFSETQ in the germline V gene. The V and J ends lost 1 base and 3 bases, in that order; junction bases with no gene match: 6. This CDR3 is CASSLPQTGHTEAFF. The CDR3 nucleotides read TGCGCCAGCAGCTTGCCTCAGACAGGGCACACTGAAGCTTTCTTT. Based on the CDR3 plus reference TRBV5-1 and TRBJ1-1, the full variable domain is KAGVTQTPRYLIKTRGQQVTLSCSPISGHRSVSWYQQTPGQGLQFLFEYFSETQRNKGNFPGRFSGRQFSNSRSEMNVSTLELGDSALYLCASSLPQTGHTEAFFGQGTRLTVV.

The chain has TRBV6-5 and TRBJ1-3, with unresolved D. V was shortened by 5 bases and J by 4 bases, with 12 bases between the two germline ends. Looked up from germline, CDR1 is MNHEY and CDR2 is SVGAGI. The CDR3 length is 14 residues. This CDR3 is CASSPGPAGNTIYF. For the CDR3, the DNA is TGTGCCAGCAGTCCCGGTCCCGCGGGAAACACCATATATTTT.

The V call is TRBV11-2, the J call TRBJ2-7; 9 bases are shared with TRBD1. Losses at the gene ends were 5 bases for V and 3 bases for J; bases not matched to a gene: 8. This CDR3 region has 15 residues. Germline V CDR1 and CDR2: SGHAT, FQNNGV. This CDR3 is CASSRALGQGYEQYF. The CDR3 DNA is TGTGCCAGCAGCAGAGCGCTGGGACAGGGCTACGAGCAGTACTTC.

A few counts support this clone. The V gene is TRBV5-1, the J gene TRBJ1-1; weak D call: TRBD1 (6 bases). Trimming removed 0 bases from V and 4 bases from J, with 10 bases in between. In germline, CDR1 is SGHRS, CDR2 YFSETQ. The CDR3 sequence is 14 residues long. Here the CDR3 reads CASSLAGASTEAFF. CDR3 nucleotide sequence: TGCGCCAGCAGCTTGGCAGGGGCGAGCACTGAAGCTTTCTTT.

The V and J genes are TRBV10-2 and TRBJ2-1; 13 nucleotides align to TRBD2. The CDR3 has 18 amino acids. Germline V gives CDR1 WSHSY, CDR2 SAAADI. Trimming took 6 bases from V and 0 from J; bases not matched to a gene: 8. The CDR3 protein is CASRGGLAGPSSYNEQFF. CDR3 coding DNA: TGCGCCAGCAGGGGGGGACTAGCGGGGCCGAGCTCCTACAATGAGCAGTTCTTC.

This chain links TRBV2 with TRBJ1-1, with D perhaps matching TRBD1 (5 bases). Per the germline V gene, CDR1 is SNHLY and CDR2 is FYNNEI. The CDR3 has 11 residues. V was trimmed by 3 bases and J by 10 bases, leaving 9 bases between them. This CDR3 reads CASSEGPGAFF. As DNA, the CDR3 is TGTGCCAGCAGTGAGGGGCCGGGAGCTTTCTTT.

The gene calls are TRBV10-3 and TRBJ1-4; no firm D call. With 8 bases removed from V and 7 bases from J, the gap between germline ends came to 11 bases. Germline CDR1 is ENHRY and CDR2 is SYGVKD. CDR3 length equals 12 residues. The CDR3 region has the DNA TGTGCCATCGGTCAGGCGTTTGAAAAACTGTTTTTT. Protein sequence: CAIGQAFEKLFF.

This clone appeared a few times. The rearrangement joins TRBV19 to TRBJ1-1; D gene ambiguous. The ends were cut back, 8 bases at V and 12 bases at J, with 19 bases in the middle. The V gene's germline CDR1 is LNHDA and CDR2 SQIVND (reference sequence). This CDR3 has 12 amino acids. This CDR3 reads CASSLGEIESFF. The CDR3, as DNA: TGTGCCAGTTCACTGGGCGAGATCGAATCTTTCTTT.

The chain couples TRBV28 to TRBJ2-7, with 7 bases lining up with TRBD1. Germline-derived CDR1 and CDR2 are MDHEN and SYDVKM. The CDR3 totals 15 residues. Trimming cost V 4 bases and J 2 bases; bases outside gene matches: 8. The CDR3 loop is CASSSPGGFPYEQYF. DNA for the CDR3: TGTGCCAGCAGTTCCCCAGGGGGTTTCCCCTACGAGCAGTACTTC.

This clone was seen more than once but under ten times. This rearrangement joins TRBV6-5 to TRBJ1-6; D not resolved. In germline, CDR1 is MNHEY, CDR2 SVGAGI. The CDR3 loop spans 13 amino acids. Trimming took 7 bases from V and 6 from J, leaving 10 bases between them. CDR3 sequence: CASTGLINSPLHF. CDR3 bases: TGTGCCAGCACTGGACTGATTAATTCACCCCTCCACTTT.

This chain joins TRBV7-2 and TRBJ1-2; 10 nucleotides line up with TRBD1. J was trimmed by 4 bases and V by 5 bases; bases with no gene match: 4. The germline CDR1 and CDR2 sequences are SGHTA and FQGNSA. The CDR3 spans 14 residues. The CDR3: CASSGQGGIYGYTF. The CDR3 coding sequence is TGTGCCAGCAGCGGACAGGGGGGGATCTATGGCTACACCTTC. Based on the CDR3 plus reference TRBV7-2 and TRBJ1-2, the full variable domain is GAGVSQSPSNKVTEKGKDVELRCDPISGHTALYWYRQSLGQGLEFLIYFQGNSAPDKSGLPSDRFSAERTGGSVSTLTIQRTQQEDSAVYLCASSGQGGIYGYTFGSGTRLTVV.

The J gene is TRBJ2-2, the V gene TRBV27; D ambiguous. The CDR3 runs to 16 residues. Germline loops: CDR1 MNHEY, CDR2 SMNVEV (reference sequence). V lost 5 bases, J lost 1 base, and 14 bases lay in between. The CDR3 spells CASSALSDMNTGELFF. DNA for the CDR3: TGTGCCAGCAGTGCGCTTAGTGATATGAACACCGGGGAGCTGTTTTTT.

This chain joins TRBV7-2 and TRBJ2-7; D may be TRBD2 (5 bases). Germline V gives CDR1 SGHTA, CDR2 FQGNSA. CDR3 size: 13 residues. The ends were cut back, 3 bases at V and 12 bases at J, with 18 bases in the middle. The CDR3 sequence: CASSFTGLVLPYF. The CDR3 DNA follows: TGTGCCAGCAGCTTTACGGGGTTGGTTCTTCCGTACTTC.

In its sample, this clone was seen a few times. This chain links TRBV28 with TRBJ1-2; maybe TRBD1 (6 bases). Germline CDR1 MDHEN, CDR2 SYDVKM. V lost 3 bases and J 5 bases, leaving 16 bases between the germline ends. This CDR3 contains 15 residues. The CDR3 reads CASSFPFGQNYGYTF. In nucleotides, the CDR3 is TGTGCCAGCAGTTTCCCCTTCGGACAGAATTATGGCTACACCTTC.

The table lists this clone with a count of one. The rearrangement joins TRBV28 to TRBJ1-2; 9 nucleotides agree with TRBD1. The trim removed 2 bases at V and 3 bases at J, leaving 4 bases unmatched. CDR3 length equals 15 residues. Germline CDR1 and CDR2: MDHEN and SYDVKM. The CDR3 region is CASSLRDRADYGYTF. CDR3 DNA: TGTGCCAGCAGTTTACGGGACAGGGCGGACTATGGCTACACCTTC.

The table lists this clone with a few counts. V gene TRBV30 combines with J gene TRBJ1-5; D gene unclear. Germline CDR1 and CDR2: GTSNPN and SVGIG (reference sequence). Trimming left V 7 bases short and J 7 bases short, with 17 bases between. CDR3 length: 13 residues. The CDR3 nucleotides are TGTGCCTCCAGACCCTCGGGAGGGCAGCCCCAGCATTTT. It codes for CASRPSGGQPQHF. The whole variable domain, remainder taken from reference TRBV30 and TRBJ1-5, is SQTIHQWPATLVQPVGSPLSLECTVEGTSNPNLYWYRQAAGRGLQLLFYSVGIGQISSEVPQNLSASRPQDRQFILSSKKLLLSDSGFYLCASRPSGGQPQHFGDGTRLSIL.

The chain's CDR3 is CAWSGTFSETQYF. Written as DNA, the CDR3 is TGTGCCTGGAGTGGGACATTCTCAGAGACCCAGTACTTC. J is TRBJ2-5 and V is TRBV30; TRBD1 might be the D (5 bases). Between the trimmed V and J ends, which lost 1 base and 4 bases, there was a span of 10 bases. This CDR3 has 13 residues. The germline V gene encodes CDR1 GTSNPN and CDR2 SVGIG (reference sequence).

This chain links TRBV5-1 with TRBJ2-4; the D gene is possibly TRBD2 (5 bases). The CDR3 is made up of 17 amino acids. Trimming removed 4 bases from V and 0 bases from J, with 17 bases in between. Germline CDR1 SGHRS, CDR2 YFSETQ. CDR3 nucleotides: TGCGCCAGCAGCCCGGGAATCGGGGAACTAGCCAAAAACATTCAGTACTTC. Translating it yields CASSPGIGELAKNIQYF.

The chain links TRBV6-5 to TRBJ2-1; D possibly corresponds to TRBD2 (6 bases). Germline CDR1 and CDR2: MNHEY and SVGAGI. V was trimmed by 5 bases and J by 8 bases, leaving 16 bases between them. This CDR3 contains 14 residues. The CDR3 here is CASSDGSPGDEQFF. In DNA form, the CDR3 reads TGTGCCAGCAGTGACGGGTCGCCGGGGGATGAGCAGTTCTTC.

The rearrangement links TRBV7-3 to TRBJ2-2, with D perhaps TRBD2 (6 bases). Trimming stripped 5 bases from V and 0 bases from J, with 13 bases between. The CDR3 spans 16 residues. Germline assignment: CDR1 SGHTA and CDR2 FQGTGA. Here the CDR3 DNA reads TGTGCCAGCAGCCGTAGCGGAACCGCGAACACCGGGGAGCTGTTTTTT. Translating it yields CASSRSGTANTGELFF.

The chain couples TRBV6-1 to TRBJ2-7, with a tentative D call TRBD2 (5 bases). Germline V gene data show CDR1 as MNHNS and CDR2 as SASEGT. CDR3 size: 13 residues. V lost 10 bases and J lost 0, with 13 bases in between. The CDR3 bases are TGTGCCACCAGAGAGGGCGGCTCCTACGAGCAGTACTTC. Translated: CATREGGSYEQYF.

The genes are TRBV18 and TRBJ2-1; 13 bases are a match to TRBD2. The CDR3 is 15 amino acids. Per the germline V gene, CDR1 is KGHSH and CDR2 is LQKENI. The V and J ends lost 3 bases and 7 bases, in that order; junction bases with no gene match: 3. CDR3 in DNA: TGTGCCAGCTCACCCGGGACTAGCGGGGTAAATGAGCAGTTCTTC. Protein product: CASSPGTSGVNEQFF. Variable domain in full (rest from reference TRBV18 and TRBJ2-1): NAGVMQNPRHLVRRRGQEARLRCSPMKGHSHVYWYRQLPEEGLKFMVYLQKENIIDESGMPKERFSAEFPKEGPSILRIQQVVRGDSAAYFCASSPGTSGVNEQFFGPGTRLTVL.

There are a few counts of this clone. This chain links TRBV5-4 with TRBJ2-1, with TRBD1 as a possible D gene (6 bases). The CDR3 extends over 16 amino acids. V was pared by 2 bases and J by 3 bases, with 15 bases between. Per the germline V gene, CDR1 is SGHNT and CDR2 is YYREEE (reference sequence). CDR3 nucleotides: TGTGCCAGCAGCTTTCGGGGCAGGGGAAACTACAATGAGCAGTTCTTC. Its translation is CASSFRGRGNYNEQFF.

This rearrangement joins TRBV28 to TRBJ2-5; the D gene is possibly TRBD2 (5 bases). Germline CDR1 MDHEN, CDR2 SYDVKM. This CDR3 is built from 13 residues. Trimming pared 2 bases from V and 1 base from J, leaving 5 bases between. The CDR3 DNA reads as TGTGCCAGCAGTTTACGGGGCCAAGAGACCCAGTACTTC. Protein sequence: CASSLRGQETQYF.